A single sample gave rise to the 22 T cell receptor beta chains below, sequenced in a study of shared clonotypes between healthy human individuals. Naive CD8 cells comprised CD45RO-negative, CCR7-positively selected cells, excluding terminally differentiated effector memory CD45RA+ cells. The table came from immunoSEQ multiplex PCR; TCRdb's copy has only in-frame clones and leaves some out. The sample includes 550,000 to 750,000 clones, nearly 97% seen only once; the top ten take 0.1% to 0.11%. Sequenced input: naive CD8+ T cells sorted from blood. Every receptor here comes from a woman aged 25 to 45 in good health.

V usage is TRBV27 and J usage is TRBJ2-7; 10 bases match TRBD1. Losses at the gene ends were 2 bases for V and 3 bases for J; bases not matched to a gene: 4. The CDR3 covers 15 residues. The germline gives CDR1 MNHEY, CDR2 SMNVEV (reference sequence). CDR3 nucleotide sequence: TGTGCCAGCAGTTTAGCGGGACAGGGGTTCTACGAGCAGTACTTC. Translation: CASSLAGQGFYEQYF.

The chain couples TRBV10-2 to TRBJ1-1; tentative D call: TRBD1 (6 bases). Germline assignment: CDR1 WSHSY and CDR2 SAAADI. V lost 11 bases, J lost 1 base, and 26 bases lay in between. CDR3 length equals 17 residues. CDR3 sequence: CAVFLAGDQKRNTEAFF. Here the CDR3 DNA reads TGCGCCGTATTCCTAGCAGGGGATCAAAAACGGAACACTGAAGCTTTCTTT.

The V gene is TRBV10-3, the J gene TRBJ1-2; D ambiguous. The ends were cut back, 1 base at V and 4 bases at J, with 7 bases in the middle. The CDR3 is made up of 13 amino acids. The germline CDR1 and CDR2 sequences are ENHRY and SYGVKD. CDR3 bases: TGTGCCATCAGTGAGTTATCCGGCTATGGCTACACCTTC. It yields the protein CAISELSGYGYTF.

The CDR3 region has the DNA TGTGCCAGCAGTGAAGCGATCTTGGCCGGGGGCGTGAAAGGAAACACCATATATTTT. Protein: CASSEAILAGGVKGNTIYF. The V and J genes are TRBV2 and TRBJ1-3; TRBD1 is a possible D gene (6 bases). V dropped 0 bases and J dropped 4 bases, with 22 bases sitting between them. This CDR3 has 19 amino acids. From germline, CDR1 is SNHLY and CDR2 FYNNEI.

The V call is TRBV5-6, the J call TRBJ2-1; D unclear. CDR1 is SGHDT and CDR2 is YYEEEE in the germline V gene. The CDR3 totals 12 residues. Trimming removed 4 bases at V and 7 bases at J, with 9 bases between. CDR3 residues: CASSAARNEQFF. The CDR3 coding sequence is TGTGCCAGCAGCGCCGCTAGGAATGAGCAGTTCTTC.

The chain uses TRBV7-9 and TRBJ2-7, with 9 bases aligning to TRBD1. The germline V gene encodes CDR1 SEHNR and CDR2 FQNEAQ (reference sequence). Losses at the gene ends were 4 bases for V and 2 bases for J; bases not matched to a gene: 6. The CDR3 is made up of 15 amino acids. CDR3: CASSSEQGAAYEQYF. The CDR3, as DNA: TGTGCCAGCAGCTCCGAACAGGGGGCCGCCTACGAGCAGTACTTC. The full variable domain, rest sourced from reference TRBV7-9 and TRBJ2-7, is DTGVSQNPRHKITKRGQNVTFRCDPISEHNRLYWYRQTLGQGPEFLTYFQNEAQLEKSRLLSDRFSAERPKGSFSTLEIQRTEQGDSAMYLCASSSEQGAAYEQYFGPGTRLTVT.

The rearrangement joins TRBV10-2 to TRBJ2-1; 9 nucleotides match TRBD2. V lost 6 bases, J lost 2 bases, and 5 bases stayed unmatched. Germline assignment: CDR1 WSHSY and CDR2 SAAADI. CDR3 length equals 15 residues. DNA of the CDR3: TGCGCCAGCAGGGTGGCGGGAGGGCCCTACAATGAGCAGTTCTTC. Amino acid sequence: CASRVAGGPYNEQFF.

This chain joins TRBV5-1 and TRBJ2-2; D may be TRBD1 (5 bases). V was shortened by 3 bases and J by 0 bases, with 9 bases between the two germline ends. The CDR3 is made up of 15 amino acids. Per germline, CDR1 SGHRS and CDR2 YFSETQ. The DNA for the CDR3 is TGCGCCAGCAGCTCCAAGACAGCGAACACCGGGGAGCTGTTTTTT. It is translated as CASSSKTANTGELFF. The full variable domain, its missing parts supplied by reference TRBV5-1 and TRBJ2-2, is KAGVTQTPRYLIKTRGQQVTLSCSPISGHRSVSWYQQTPGQGLQFLFEYFSETQRNKGNFPGRFSGRQFSNSRSEMNVSTLELGDSALYLCASSSKTANTGELFFGEGSRLTVL.

This chain links TRBV15 with TRBJ2-1; D is uncertain. V shed 1 base and J shed 4 bases, with 14 bases lying between them. The CDR3 contains 16 residues. Germline V lookup: CDR1 LNHNV, CDR2 YYDKDF (reference sequence). Here the CDR3 reads CATSRGTLAWYNEQFF. CDR3 DNA sequence: TGTGCCACCAGCAGAGGGACCCTTGCGTGGTACAATGAGCAGTTCTTC.

V usage is TRBV27 and J usage is TRBJ2-7, with 8 bases lining up with TRBD2. The trim removed 10 bases at V and 2 bases at J, leaving 10 bases unmatched. This CDR3 is built from 14 residues. CDR1 is MNHEY, CDR2 SMNVEV, per germline (reference sequence). DNA of the CDR3: TGTGCCACCCATGCCCTGGGACTAGCCTACGAGCAGTACTTC. Protein product: CATHALGLAYEQYF.

This sequence joins TRBV27 and TRBJ2-1; TRBD2 matches at 10 bases. J lost 0 bases, V lost 6 bases, and 5 bases had no gene match. CDR3 length: 16 amino acids. The V gene's germline CDR1 is MNHEY and CDR2 SMNVEV (reference sequence). In DNA, the CDR3 is TGTGCCAGCAGAAAACTAGCGGGGAACTCCTACAATGAGCAGTTCTTC. Its protein is CASRKLAGNSYNEQFF.

As concerns this clone: Distinct nucleotide sequences in the sample also encode this CDR3. The chain carries TRBV7-9 and TRBJ2-1; D perhaps matches TRBD2 (5 bases). This CDR3 is 16 amino acids long. Trimming took 5 bases from V and 0 from J, leaving 14 bases between them. CDR1 and CDR2 (germline): SEHNR, FQNEAQ (reference sequence). The CDR3 nucleotides read TGTGCCAGCAGCCCGCCGAGTGGGAGCTCCTACAATGAGCAGTTCTTC. As protein: CASSPPSGSSYNEQFF.

Remarks on this clone: Other DNA sequences from this sample encode an identical CDR3 as well. The rearrangement joins TRBV7-9 to TRBJ2-7; the D is unclear. Germline-derived CDR1 and CDR2 are SEHNR and FQNEAQ (reference sequence). V lost 3 bases to trimming and J lost 0 bases, with 9 bases between them. This CDR3 is built from 14 residues. In nucleotides, the CDR3 is TGTGCCAGCAGCTTGACGGGTAGCTCCTACGAGCAGTACTTC. Encoded protein: CASSLTGSSYEQYF.

This clone was observed once. The chain combines TRBV28 with TRBJ2-1, with a weak D call TRBD2 (6 bases). Trimming left V 4 bases short and J 3 bases short, with 13 bases between. Per germline, CDR1 MDHEN and CDR2 SYDVKM. The CDR3 consists of 15 residues. The chain's CDR3 is CASSSRDWIYNEQFF. The CDR3 region has the DNA TGTGCCAGCAGTTCCCGGGACTGGATCTACAATGAGCAGTTCTTC.

This clone has just one count. The gene calls are TRBV28 and TRBJ2-6; D may be TRBD1 (6 bases). The CDR3 spans 16 residues. Germline loops: CDR1 MDHEN, CDR2 SYDVKM. The ends were cut back, 6 bases at V and 0 bases at J, with 12 bases in the middle. The CDR3 region is CASRTGHLSGANVLTF. The CDR3 nucleotides are TGTGCCAGCAGAACGGGACACCTCTCTGGGGCCAACGTCCTGACTTTC.

A single count supports this clone. Other DNA sequences within the sample encode an identical CDR3. The gene calls are TRBV27 and TRBJ2-3, with 11 bases aligning to TRBD2. The CDR3 length is 15 residues. The V gene's germline CDR1 is MNHEY and CDR2 SMNVEV (reference sequence). After removal of 3 bases from V and 2 bases from J, the junction contained 1 base not matched to a gene. The CDR3 DNA reads TGTGCCAGCAGTTTGACTAGCGGGAACACAGATACGCAGTATTTT. This sequence encodes CASSLTSGNTDTQYF.

This clone was detected only once. This chain uses TRBV19 with TRBJ2-3; the D is unclear. The CDR3 is made up of 15 amino acids. CDR1 is LNHDA, CDR2 SQIVND, per germline (reference sequence). Trimming removed 0 bases from V and 6 bases from J, with 13 bases in between. Written as DNA, the CDR3 is TGTGCCAGTAGTATAGAGGATTATTCACCGGATACGCAGTATTTT. The encoded protein is CASSIEDYSPDTQYF.

The chain joins TRBV13 to TRBJ2-1; D unresolved. The CDR3 covers 12 residues. The germline gives CDR1 PRHDT, CDR2 FYEKMQ (reference sequence). V was shortened by 5 bases and J by 8 bases, with 10 bases between the two germline ends. The DNA for the CDR3 is TGTGCCAGCAGCCCCAAGCTCGATGAGCAGTTCTTC. Residues: CASSPKLDEQFF.

This chain joins TRBV7-6 and TRBJ1-1; D is ambiguous. CDR1 SGHVS and CDR2 FNYEAQ come from the germline V gene. CDR3 length: 14 residues. Trimming pared 2 bases from V and 1 base from J, leaving 8 bases between. DNA of the CDR3: TGTGCCAGCAGCTTAATGGGCAGGAACACTGAAGCTTTCTTT. As protein: CASSLMGRNTEAFF.

This clone was picked up one time. The rearrangement links TRBV10-3 to TRBJ2-2, with 8 bases lining up with TRBD2. Germline CDR1 ENHRY, CDR2 SYGVKD. The CDR3 runs 16 residues. Germline trimming cut 3 bases from V and 7 bases from J; bases unmatched to any gene: 10. The CDR3 sequence: CAISDISGTSSGELFF. In nucleotides, the CDR3 is TGTGCCATCAGTGATATTAGCGGGACCTCTAGCGGGGAGCTGTTTTTT.

With regard to this clone: The sample contains more than one DNA sequence encoding this CDR3. The V gene is TRBV9, the J gene TRBJ2-7; 9 positions match TRBD1. The germline V gene has CDR1 SGDLS and CDR2 YYNGEE. Germline trimming cut 3 bases from V and 0 bases from J; bases unmatched to any gene: 4. This CDR3 contains 15 residues. CDR3 nucleotide sequence: TGTGCCAGCAGCGAGGGACAGGGCAGCTCCTACGAGCAGTACTTC. This translates into CASSEGQGSSYEQYF.

The rearrangement joins TRBV19 to TRBJ2-1, with D perhaps matching TRBD2 (6 bases). Between the trimmed V and J ends, which lost 4 bases and 6 bases, there was a span of 19 bases. In germline, CDR1 is LNHDA, CDR2 SQIVND (reference sequence). This CDR3 region has 16 residues. CDR3 amino acids: CASSTKLAGGPNEQFF. CDR3 nucleotides: TGTGCCAGTAGTACCAAACTAGCCGGGGGTCCCAATGAGCAGTTCTTC.